One sample yielded the 10 T cell receptor beta chains listed below, sequenced in a study of identical twins. Each CDR3 protein gets one entry after TCRdb re-called the 5' RACE reads with MiXCR. Of roughly 630,000 distinct CDR3 sequences in the sample, around 7.4% are singletons; the top ten hold 1.5% to 2%. The data were also submitted as part of a second study, on yellow fever vaccine responses in identical twins.

Sequencing input: PBMCs. The receptors come from a woman under 30 in good health.

This clonotype was recorded many times. The chain couples TRBV3-1 to TRBJ1-3; D is perhaps TRBD1 (5 bases). The CDR3 runs to 14 residues. Trimming left V 2 bases short and J 4 bases short, with 9 bases between. Germline V CDR1 and CDR2: LGHDT, YNNKEL (reference sequence). In nucleotides, the CDR3 is TGTGCCAGCAGCCAACATGACAGAGGAAACACCATATATTTT. Translating gives CASSQHDRGNTIYF.

This clonotype was counted between two and nine times. V usage is TRBV6-5 and J usage is TRBJ2-3; D gene ambiguous. V lost 2 bases to trimming and J lost 0 bases, with 6 bases between them. Germline assignment: CDR1 MNHEY and CDR2 SVGAGI. This CDR3 is built from 14 residues. The CDR3 DNA sequence: TGTGCCAGCAGTTACACGGAAAGCACAGATACGCAGTATTTT. Translated: CASSYTESTDTQYF.

This clonotype was counted at least ten times. The chain combines TRBV12-3 or TRBV12-4 with TRBJ1-5; D possibly corresponds to TRBD1 (5 bases). V dropped 10 bases and J dropped 6 bases, with 16 bases sitting between them. The CDR3 loop spans 13 amino acids. The CDR3: CATGQGSAQPQHF. The CDR3 nucleotides read TGTGCCACCGGACAAGGGTCGGCTCAGCCCCAGCATTTT.

This clonotype was counted ten times or more. The chain is built from TRBV10-3 and TRBJ2-1, with 8 bases matching TRBD2. There are 14 residues in the CDR3. Germline CDR1 reads ENHRY; CDR2 reads SYGVKD. The junction had 3 bases not matched to a gene; V was cut back by 3 bases and J by 5 bases. CDR3 coding DNA: TGTGCCATCAGTGACCAGCGGGAGCACAATGAGCAGTTCTTC. Translation gives CAISDQREHNEQFF.

The V and J genes are TRBV4-2 and TRBJ2-1; 7 bases match TRBD2. The ends lost 5 bases at V and 0 bases at J; junction bases unmatched: 7. CDR3 length equals 16 residues. Germline V gene sequence: CDR1 LGHNA, CDR2 YNFKEQ. In nucleotides, the CDR3 is TGTGCCAGCAGCGGGAGCGGGGCGAGCTCCTACAATGAGCAGTTCTTC. This encodes CASSGSGASSYNEQFF.

There are a few counts of this clonotype. J is TRBJ1-1 and V is TRBV5-1; weak D call: TRBD1 (5 bases). V was trimmed by 4 bases and J by 0 bases, leaving 16 bases between them. This CDR3 spans 16 amino acids. Germline lookup yields CDR1 SGHRS and CDR2 YFSETQ. CDR3 loop: CASSGAGRTMNTEAFF. The CDR3 DNA sequence: TGCGCCAGCAGCGGAGCGGGACGGACGATGAACACTGAAGCTTTCTTT.

This rearrangement joins TRBV11-1 to TRBJ2-7; TRBD1 matches 9 bases. This CDR3 has 18 residues. V lost 1 base, J lost 3 bases, and 13 bases stayed unmatched. Germline V gene lookup returns CDR1 SGHAT and CDR2 FQDESV (reference sequence). As DNA, the CDR3 is TGTGCCAGCAGCTTAGAAGGATCAAGGGGGACAGGGATCTACGAGCAGTACGTC. Encoded protein: CASSLEGSRGTGIYEQYV.

The genes are TRBV20-1 and TRBJ2-1; 8 bases map to TRBD2. V dropped 3 bases and J dropped 8; count of bases not matched to a gene: 12. Germline loops: CDR1 DFQATT, CDR2 SNEGSKA (reference sequence). CDR3 length: 15 amino acids. CDR3 loop: CSASNLGLAPHEQFF. In DNA form, the CDR3 reads TGCAGTGCTAGTAATCTTGGACTAGCTCCTCATGAGCAGTTCTTC.

This chain links TRBV28 with TRBJ2-7; 11 nucleotides agree with TRBD2. CDR3 length: 19 residues. The V segment lost 3 bases and the J segment 5 bases; nucleotides outside the gene matches: 18. Germline CDR1 and CDR2: MDHEN and SYDVKM. This CDR3 reads CASSFRTLGLAVSLHEQYF. DNA for the CDR3: TGTGCCAGCAGTTTCCGGACCCTGGGACTAGCGGTCTCCCTCCACGAGCAGTACTTC.

Only a few counts were recorded for this clonotype. The rearrangement links TRBV28 to TRBJ1-5, with D hard to call. Germline V gene sequence: CDR1 MDHEN, CDR2 SYDVKM. CDR3 length: 13 residues. Trimming stripped 6 bases from V and 7 bases from J, with 13 bases between. The CDR3 DNA is TGTGCCAGCAGCCTGGACCCGGGCCAGCCCCAGCATTTT. It encodes CASSLDPGQPQHF. The full variable domain, completed using reference TRBV28 and TRBJ1-5, is DVKVTQSSRYLVKRTGEKVFLECVQDMDHENMFWYRQDPGLGLRLIYFSYDVKMKEKGDIPEGYSVSREKKERFSLILESASTNQTSMYLCASSLDPGQPQHFGDGTRLSIL.